This is a list of T cell receptor beta chains from one sample in a study of CD8 T cells in ankylosing spondylitis. TCRdb re-derived calls from the 5' RACE reads in MiXCR, one entry per CDR3 protein. Altogether roughly 150,000 distinct CDR3 sequences are present, 30% to 35% being singletons, with the ten largest covering 6%. The specimen was synovial fluid, either unsorted or a sorted T cell fraction (not recorded which). These receptors were collected from a male donor with ankylosing spondylitis. CDR3s include the opening cysteine and the closing phenylalanine or tryptophan. The order of the fields is J gene, D gene, clone size, V gene, CDR3 protein, CDR3 DNA. D genes are given only for firm matches. Not all rows give a size; the values are once, few, many and, for expanded clones, a class.

>TRBJ2-7|.|many|TRBV9
CASSPRQVLSYEQYF
TGTGCCAGCAGCCCCCGACAGGTCCTCTCCTACGAGCAGTACTTC
>TRBJ2-1|TRBD1|.|TRBV18
CASSSYRGPYNEQFF
TGTGCCAGCTCATCATACAGGGGGCCCTACAATGAGCAGTTCTTC
>TRBJ1-1|.|few|TRBV7-6
CASSLEGYGTEAFF
TGTGCCAGCAGCTTGGAGGGGTATGGCACTGAAGCTTTCTTT
>TRBJ1-2|.|.|TRBV20-1
CSARLTAYGYTF
TGCAGTGCTAGATTGACAGCCTATGGCTACACCTTC
>TRBJ2-3|.|.|TRBV29-1
CSVVGLPDTQYF
TGCAGCGTTGTGGGTCTACCAGATACGCAGTATTTT
>TRBJ2-1|.|.|TRBV20-1
CSAQDFRLNNEQFF
TGCAGTGCCCAGGACTTTCGTTTAAACAATGAGCAGTTCTTC
>TRBJ2-3|.|.|TRBV7-2
CASSLIWTDTQYF
TGTGCCAGCAGCTTAATATGGACAGATACGCAGTATTTT
>TRBJ2-1|.|few|TRBV11-2
CASSLDRENEQFF
TGTGCCAGCAGCTTAGACAGGGAAAATGAGCAGTTCTTC
>TRBJ2-2|TRBD2|.|TRBV30
CAWNTWSSGLNTGELFF
TGTGCCTGGAACACTTGGTCTAGCGGGCTGAACACCGGGGAGCTGTTTTTT
>TRBJ2-1|.|many|TRBV28
CASRYYNEQFF
TGTGCCAGCAGGTATTACAATGAGCAGTTCTTC
>TRBJ1-2|.|.|TRBV20-1
CSARDGKISYGYTF
TGCAGTGCTAGAGACGGGAAAATAAGCTATGGCTACACCTTC
>TRBJ2-1|TRBD1|few|TRBV12-3/TRBV12-4
CASSLQGGGNEQFF
TGTGCCAGCAGTTTGCAAGGGGGCGGGAATGAGCAGTTCTTC
>TRBJ2-5|TRBD2|once|TRBV29-1
CSVEGTSGGQETEYF
TGCAGCGTTGAAGGGACTAGCGGGGGGCAAGAGACCGAGTACTTC
>TRBJ1-6|.|.|TRBV5-4
CASSLLPQGLGTYNSPLHF
TGTGCCAGCAGCTTGCTCCCGCAGGGCCTGGGGACCTATAATTCACCCCTCCACTTT
>TRBJ2-1|.|.|TRBV12-3/TRBV12-4
CASSSDFYEQFF
TGTGCCAGCAGTTCGGACTTTTATGAGCAGTTCTTC
>TRBJ1-2|.|.|TRBV7-8
CASSPYRLPLPTTYGYTF
TGTGCCAGCAGCCCCTACAGGCTCCCACTACCCACTACCTATGGCTACACCTTC
>TRBJ2-7|.|.|TRBV2
CASSELVEQYF
TGTGCCAGCAGTGAATTGGTCGAGCAGTACTTC
>TRBJ1-1|.|.|TRBV3-1
CASSHSGVWVDTEAFF
TGTGCCAGCAGCCATTCAGGAGTCTGGGTGGACACTGAAGCTTTCTTT
>TRBJ1-1|.|many|TRBV28
CASSGRGGGTEAFF
TGTGCCAGCAGTGGCAGGGGCGGAGGCACTGAAGCTTTCTTT
>TRBJ2-1|.|many|TRBV20-1
CSARVLAEGGNEQFF
TGCAGTGCTAGAGTGCTAGCGGAGGGGGGCAATGAGCAGTTCTTC
>TRBJ1-1|.|.|TRBV12-5
CASGLGYMNTEAFF
TGTGCTAGTGGTTTGGGCTATATGAACACTGAAGCTTTCTTT
>TRBJ1-5|.|.|TRBV20-1
CSAPDLGNQPQHF
TGCAGTGCCCCGGACCTAGGCAATCAGCCCCAGCATTTT
>TRBJ2-1|TRBD2|few|TRBV12-3/TRBV12-4
CASRGLAYSSYNEQFF
TGTGCCAGCAGGGGACTAGCCTACAGCTCCTACAATGAGCAGTTCTTC
>TRBJ2-7|TRBD2|.|TRBV29-1
CSVELKLAGHEQYF
TGCAGCGTTGAATTGAAACTAGCGGGCCACGAGCAGTACTTC
>TRBJ2-3|TRBD2|many|TRBV7-3
CASSFRASGTDTQYF
TGTGCCAGCAGCTTTCGGGCTAGCGGGACAGATACGCAGTATTTT
>TRBJ2-1|.|few|TRBV29-1
CSVEEGEWQFF
TGCAGCGTTGAAGAGGGGGAGTGGCAGTTCTTC
>TRBJ2-5|.|few|TRBV11-2
CASKDPMALAETQYF
TGTGCCAGCAAAGATCCCATGGCATTAGCGGAGACCCAGTACTTC
>TRBJ2-1|.|many|TRBV28
CASSPYQGNNEQFF
TGTGCCAGCAGTCCCTACCAGGGGAACAATGAGCAGTTCTTC
>TRBJ2-1|TRBD1|many|TRBV10-3
CAISESPGGVGDEQFF
TGTGCCATCAGTGAGTCCCCAGGGGGCGTAGGCGATGAGCAGTTCTTC
>TRBJ2-3|.|many|TRBV7-9
CASSVPSTGDTQYF
TGTGCCAGCAGCGTTCCATCGACGGGGGATACGCAGTATTTT
>TRBJ2-3|.|.|TRBV6-5
CASSFRGSTDTQYF
TGTGCCAGCAGTTTCCGGGGGAGCACAGATACGCAGTATTTT
>TRBJ1-2|.|.|TRBV12-3/TRBV12-4
CASSLDVAGNYGYTF
TGTGCCAGCAGTTTAGATGTAGCGGGGAACTATGGCTACACCTTC
>TRBJ2-1|TRBD1|.|TRBV27
CASSTRQGNPYNEQFF
TGTGCCAGCAGTACACGACAGGGGAACCCCTACAATGAGCAGTTCTTC
>TRBJ2-6|.|few|TRBV6-5
CASSFRPLRGGANVLTF
TGTGCCAGCAGTTTCCGGCCACTTAGGGGGGGGGCCAACGTCCTGACTTTC
>TRBJ1-1|.|.|TRBV5-1
CASSLAAGLTEAFF
TGCGCCAGCAGCTTGGCTGCGGGGCTCACTGAAGCTTTCTTT
>TRBJ2-2|.|many|TRBV6-1
CATTGTPNTGELFF
TGTGCCACCACCGGGACACCAAACACCGGGGAGCTGTTTTTT